What follows are 28 T cell receptor beta chains derived from one specimen sequenced in a study of cytomegalovirus exposure and HLA in healthy donors. The PCR was carried out with 60 Vbeta primers and 13 Jbeta primers. The protocol was immunoSEQ multiplex PCR, while the TCRdb copy is restricted to in-frame clones and leaves out a portion. The sample yields roughly 120,000 clones, 80% seen once. The material sequenced was PBMCs. The receptors originated from a female donor in good health and CMV-seropositive.

The rearrangement links TRBV2 to TRBJ1-1, with a tentative D call TRBD1 (5 bases). This CDR3 is built from 15 residues. The V end lost 6 bases, the J end lost 0 bases, and 14 bases lay between the germline ends. The germline V gene has CDR1 SNHLY and CDR2 FYNNEI. CDR3 sequence (DNA): TGTGCCAGCAGCTCTCAGGACATAATGAACACTGAAGCTTTCTTT. The encoded protein is CASSSQDIMNTEAFF.

The chain uses TRBV25-1 and TRBJ2-2; D is unclear. The CDR3 sequence is 12 residues long. V was trimmed by 2 bases and J by 5 bases, leaving 3 bases between them. Per germline, CDR1 MGHDK and CDR2 SYGVNS. The CDR3 here is CASSEATGELFF. The DNA for the CDR3 is TGTGCCAGCAGTGAAGCGACCGGGGAGCTGTTTTTT.

The V gene is TRBV28, the J gene TRBJ2-7; perhaps TRBD2 as D (5 bases). V shed 3 bases and J shed 4 bases, with 13 bases lying between them. The germline V gene encodes CDR1 MDHEN and CDR2 SYDVKM. The CDR3 consists of 14 residues. CDR3 nucleotide sequence: TGTGCCAGCAGTTTTTCTAGCAGCCTTTACGAGCAGTACTTC. It is translated as CASSFSSSLYEQYF. Full variable domain (outside the CDR3, taken from reference TRBV28 and TRBJ2-7): DVKVTQSSRYLVKRTGEKVFLECVQDMDHENMFWYRQDPGLGLRLIYFSYDVKMKEKGDIPEGYSVSREKKERFSLILESASTNQTSMYLCASSFSSSLYEQYFGPGTRLTVT.

About this clone itself: The same CDR3 also results from other DNA sequences found in this sample. The rearrangement uses TRBV7-3 and TRBJ1-1; D unresolved. There are 13 residues in the CDR3. Germline loops: CDR1 SGHTA, CDR2 FQGTGA. The germline V and J ends were trimmed by 5 bases and 3 bases, with 10 bases remaining between them. The CDR3 protein is CASSLSRDTEAFF. CDR3 in DNA: TGTGCCAGCAGCCTCTCCCGGGACACTGAAGCTTTCTTT.

This clone occurred a few times. This chain joins TRBV6-6 and TRBJ1-1; no firm D call. Trimming removed 3 bases at V and 6 bases at J, with 8 bases between. From germline, CDR1 is MNHNY and CDR2 SVGAGI (reference sequence). CDR3 length: 12 residues. This CDR3 is CASSYSLSEAFF. The CDR3 DNA follows: TGTGCCAGCAGTTATTCTCTTTCTGAAGCTTTCTTT.

This clone has more than one count but fewer than ten. The chain employs TRBV7-6 and TRBJ1-1; 7 positions agree with TRBD1. This CDR3 is built from 14 residues. The junction had 4 bases not matched to a gene; V was cut back by 2 bases and J by 4 bases. From germline, CDR1 is SGHVS and CDR2 FNYEAQ. The CDR3 DNA is TGTGCCAGCAGCTTAACGAGGGGGCCCACTGAAGCTTTCTTT. As protein: CASSLTRGPTEAFF.

The J gene is TRBJ1-5, the V gene TRBV6-1; D is unresolved. This CDR3 has 15 residues. Germline V gives CDR1 MNHNS, CDR2 SASEGT. Trimming shortened V by 4 bases and J by 1 base, and 11 bases separated the two germline ends. This CDR3 reads CASSVLRRSNQPQHF. The CDR3 nucleotides read TGTGCCAGCAGTGTTCTTAGGCGGAGCAATCAGCCCCAGCATTTT.

The V call is TRBV19, the J call TRBJ1-4, with TRBD1 identical over 7 bases. This CDR3 comprises 16 residues. The J segment lost 3 bases and the V segment lost 6 bases, leaving 10 bases of the junction unmatched. Germline V gene sequence: CDR1 LNHDA, CDR2 SQIVND (reference sequence). The CDR3 loop is CASRSGQAESNEKLFF. DNA for the CDR3: TGTGCCAGTAGGTCCGGACAGGCTGAGTCTAATGAAAAACTGTTTTTT.

V usage is TRBV7-2 and J usage is TRBJ1-4; 8 bases are shared with TRBD1. V was clipped by 4 bases and J by 7 bases; unmatched bases: 5. The CDR3 is 14 amino acids. The germline V gene encodes CDR1 SGHTA and CDR2 FQGNSA. The CDR3 region is CASSSRQGFEKLFF. The DNA for the CDR3 is TGTGCCAGCAGCTCCAGACAGGGGTTTGAAAAACTGTTTTTT.

Written as DNA, the CDR3 is TGTGCCAGCAGCGTCGACAGTAGCTATGGCTACACCTTC. This encodes CASSVDSSYGYTF. The V and J genes are TRBV9 and TRBJ1-2; weak D call: TRBD1 (5 bases). From germline, CDR1 is SGDLS and CDR2 YYNGEE. The V end was cut by 2 bases, the J end by 4 bases, with 9 bases between. This CDR3 is 13 amino acids long.

This clone was observed once. The V and J genes are TRBV7-8 and TRBJ2-2; D unresolved. The ends were cut back, 2 bases at V and 5 bases at J, with 3 bases in the middle. This CDR3 comprises 12 residues. Germline CDR1 SGHVS, CDR2 FQNEAQ. CDR3 protein: CASSLSTGELFF. The CDR3 DNA sequence: TGTGCCAGCAGCTTATCGACCGGGGAGCTGTTTTTT.

This clone was seen more than once but under ten times. The chain links TRBV7-2 to TRBJ2-7, with a possible D match to TRBD2 (6 bases). Trimming left V 6 bases short and J 0 bases short, with 12 bases between. CDR1 and CDR2 (germline): SGHTA, FQGNSA. There are 14 residues in the CDR3. The DNA of the CDR3 is TGTGCCAGCAGGTTGGGGGGAAGCTCCTACGAGCAGTACTTC. Translation: CASRLGGSSYEQYF.

J is TRBJ1-2 and V is TRBV28; TRBD1 matches at 8 bases. The V gene end was trimmed by 2 bases and the J gene end by 8 bases; junction bases not matched to a gene: 7. Germline V lookup: CDR1 MDHEN, CDR2 SYDVKM. This CDR3 is 14 amino acids long. CDR3 loop: CASSLPRQGKGYTF. The DNA of the CDR3 is TGTGCCAGCAGTTTACCTCGACAGGGGAAGGGCTACACCTTC.

The J gene is TRBJ2-3, the V gene TRBV30; D not certain. V dropped 0 bases and J dropped 4 bases, with 11 bases sitting between them. The CDR3 runs to 14 residues. The germline CDR1 and CDR2 sequences are GTSNPN and SVGIG (reference sequence). This chain's CDR3 is CAWSVLTSADTQYF. The CDR3 DNA reads TGTGCCTGGAGTGTACTTACCTCCGCAGATACGCAGTATTTT.

A note on this clone: Compared with germline, one end of the junction differs, possibly owing to a read error. This sequence joins TRBV4-1 and TRBJ1-3, with 9 bases that match TRBD1. Germline loops: CDR1 MGHRA, CDR2 YSYEKL. CDR3 length: 16 amino acids. The CDR3 protein is CASSQAPTGGGNTIYF. The DNA for the CDR3 is TGTGCCAGCAGCCAAGCCCCGACAGGGGGTGGAAACACCATATATTTT.

The gene calls are TRBV27 and TRBJ2-5, with 8 nucleotides matching TRBD1. Per the germline V gene, CDR1 is MNHEY and CDR2 is SMNVEV (reference sequence). With 6 bases clipped from V and 4 bases from J, the junction kept 7 bases outside the gene matches. This CDR3 has 14 amino acids. The CDR3 DNA sequence: TGTGCCAGCAGGTCCGACAGGGGTCGAGAGACCCAGTACTTC. Protein product: CASRSDRGRETQYF.

This clone occurred a few times. The rearrangement joins TRBV4-1 to TRBJ2-3; no clear D gene. The V gene lost 2 bases and the J gene lost 0 bases, with 9 bases spanning the gap. The CDR3 covers 15 residues. The germline CDR1 and CDR2 sequences are MGHRA and YSYEKL. This CDR3 reads CASSQFSLSTDTQYF. The CDR3 nucleotides are TGCGCCAGCAGCCAATTCTCACTAAGCACAGATACGCAGTATTTT.

This chain links TRBV6-5 with TRBJ2-1; 7 bases fit TRBD1. Germline trimming cut 0 bases from V and 4 bases from J; bases unmatched to any gene: 6. Germline assignment: CDR1 MNHEY and CDR2 SVGAGI. The CDR3 is made up of 16 amino acids. This chain's CDR3 is CASSYSKAGGYNEQFF. DNA for the CDR3: TGTGCCAGCAGTTACTCGAAGGCAGGGGGATACAATGAGCAGTTCTTC.

The chain is built from TRBV11-2 and TRBJ2-2; D call uncertain. Germline-derived CDR1 and CDR2 are SGHAT and FQNNGV. The length of the CDR3 is 14 residues. The V end lost 0 bases, the J end lost 7 bases, and 9 bases lay between the germline ends. The CDR3 sequence: CASSLEGQDGELFF. The CDR3 nucleotides read TGTGCCAGCAGCTTAGAGGGTCAGGACGGGGAGCTGTTTTTT.

V is TRBV5-1 and J is TRBJ1-5; a weak D match, TRBD1 (6 bases). In germline, CDR1 is SGHRS, CDR2 YFSETQ. The V and J ends lost 0 bases and 5 bases respectively, with 21 bases between them. The CDR3 spans 18 residues. CDR3 nucleotides: TGCGCCAGCAGCTTGGGGGGGTCGGTTGGGGAGGGGGATCAGCCCCAGCATTTT. It translates to CASSLGGSVGEGDQPQHF.

On this clone: This CDR3 is also generated by other DNA sequences in the sample. The chain has TRBV6-5 and TRBJ1-1; TRBD1 agrees at 7 bases. Germline CDR1 reads MNHEY; CDR2 reads SVGAGI. The CDR3 is made up of 14 amino acids. J gave up 0 bases and V 6 bases, and 4 bases lay outside the gene matches. In DNA, the CDR3 is TGTGCCAGCAGGCCAGGGGGTCTGAACACTGAAGCTTTCTTT. Translation gives CASRPGGLNTEAFF.

V usage is TRBV7-2 and J usage is TRBJ2-7; D may be TRBD2 (6 bases). Germline values: CDR1 SGHTA, CDR2 FQGNSA. V lost 5 bases to trimming and J lost 4 bases, with 12 bases between them. The CDR3 has 13 residues. CDR3 in DNA: TGTGCCAGCAGCCCGTCGGAGGGGTACGAGCAGTACTTC. Translation: CASSPSEGYEQYF. The full variable domain, with the rest looked up from reference TRBV7-2 and TRBJ2-7, is GAGVSQSPSNKVTEKGKDVELRCDPISGHTALYWYRQSLGQGLEFLIYFQGNSAPDKSGLPSDRFSAERTGGSVSTLTIQRTQQEDSAVYLCASSPSEGYEQYFGPGTRLTVT.

V and J are TRBV9 and TRBJ1-5, with TRBD1 matching over 7 bases. The CDR3 covers 14 residues. Trimming took 0 bases from V and 7 from J; bases not matched to a gene: 4. The germline gives CDR1 SGDLS, CDR2 YYNGEE. CDR3 region: CASSVGGGGQPQHF. CDR3 coding DNA: TGTGCCAGCAGCGTAGGAGGGGGCGGGCAGCCCCAGCATTTT.

J is TRBJ1-2 and V is TRBV7-8, with unresolved D. The CDR3 covers 13 residues. The V and J ends lost 4 bases and 0 bases respectively, with 6 bases between them. Germline CDR1 and CDR2: SGHVS and FQNEAQ. The CDR3 nucleotides are TGTGCCAGCAGCTCGGGGACTAACTATGGCTACACCTTC. Translated: CASSSGTNYGYTF.

This chain links TRBV5-1 with TRBJ1-2; 7 nucleotides line up with TRBD1. Trimming removed 4 bases from V and 2 bases from J; junction bases left unmatched: 5. This CDR3 contains 14 residues. CDR1 is SGHRS and CDR2 is YFSETQ in the germline V gene. CDR3 nucleotides: TGCGCCAGCAGCCTCACAGGGGTAAACTATGGCTACACCTTC. This sequence encodes CASSLTGVNYGYTF.

This chain uses TRBV25-1 with TRBJ2-3; D is uncertain. The CDR3 is made up of 15 amino acids. Germline values: CDR1 MGHDK, CDR2 SYGVNS. V lost 4 bases and J lost 1, with 12 bases in between. CDR3 DNA: TGTGCCAGCAGTGCCCTCGGAGAGGGCACAGATACGCAGTATTTT. Translation: CASSALGEGTDTQYF.

V usage is TRBV10-1 and J usage is TRBJ1-1; no reliable D call. V was trimmed by 6 bases and J by 4 bases, leaving 15 bases between them. CDR1 and CDR2 (germline): WNHNN, SYGVQD (reference sequence). CDR3 length: 14 amino acids. Here the CDR3 reads CASSYSGDATEAFF. DNA of the CDR3: TGCGCCAGCAGCTATTCCGGGGATGCCACTGAAGCTTTCTTT.

There are a few counts of this clone. One end of the junction is discordant with germline, which a read error may explain. This chain links TRBV29-1 with TRBJ2-6, with D perhaps matching TRBD2 (6 bases). CDR1 SQVTM and CDR2 ANQGSEA come from the germline V gene. This CDR3 spans 8 amino acids. The CDR3 bases are TGCAGCTGGGGGGTAGGGGTTTTC. Translated, it gives CSWGVGVF.